This T cell receptor beta chain was obtained from a study of blood T cell repertoires in COVID-19 (dated by TCRdb to 2018 to 2020). About the study as a whole: Samples from collaborators originated in the United States, Italy and Spain and spanned both the acute and convalescent phases of COVID-19. The sample metadata nearly always contained a de-identified subject ID, COVID-19 status, age in years and sex. The prospective study material was composed of cDNA or gDNA derived from T cells, B-cell-depleted T cells, or PBMCs. Where HLA class I and class II types were available, the types were taken from metadata supplied by the sample provider, not from assay-based typing. The repertoires were released in a freely available public database meant as a resource for research on the immune response to SARS-CoV-2. The dataset comprised deeply sampled blood TCRbeta repertoires from subjects exposed to, actively infected with, or recovered from COVID-19. Samples were obtained from the ongoing ImmuneRACE study (first 160 participants) and from 1,254 subjects provided by 6 global collaborators.

CDR1 and CDR2 are drawn from the germline V gene (reference sequence): LGHDT, YNNKEL. From the cysteine up to the phenylalanine, the CDR3 has a length of 15 residues. Of the read, only the CDR3 DNA is kept; its 45 bases are in frame from base 1. At the junction V is shortened by 0 bases and J by 2 bases, with 10 bases in between. Participants in the prospective study were aged roughly 18 to 89 years, lived in 20 to 30 United States geographic areas, and enrolled through a virtual design. In the prospective study, cohorts were assigned on the basis of participant-reported clinical history obtained from a screening survey and a study questionnaire. Each participant in the prospective study had whole blood, serum and a nasopharyngeal or oropharyngeal swab collected by mobile phlebotomists. Over a roughly two-month period, participants in the prospective study had the option of providing additional blood draws and questionnaires. Before DNA extraction, prospective study blood samples were shipped either frozen or at room temperature.

Study-wide conclusions, independent of this receptor: The quantity of clinical and demographic metadata differed by source and by participant and was supplied without curation.

The immunoSEQ Assay, a bias-controlled multiplex PCR, was used to amplify TCRbeta CDR3 regions from genomic DNA. The study's own analysis went as follows. Nucleated cell counts per sample were estimated from amplification of reference gene primers within the assay. Sequence reads were collapsed and filtered to measure the absolute abundance of every unique TCRbeta CDR3 rearrangement. For each sample, productive Simpson clonality was calculated as the square root of Simpson's diversity index over productive rearrangements. TCRdb limited this immuneACCESS table to in-frame rearrangements with V and J called. A share of clones is missing; checked studies link under half to unresolved V genes, and the rest is unexplained. Clone size and V and J calls were adopted from that table, with D and trimming inferred from the DNA. Recorded for this sample are approximately 250,000 clones; about 91% of them occurred a single time. About 1.2% of the sample comes from the top ten.

Concerning this clone itself: Its recognized antigen is unknown. No clone much larger than this one lies a single base away; base qualities are absent.

The specimen sequenced was PBMCs or T cells enriched from blood (not recorded which). This receptor was obtained from a woman between 40 and 55 years old with acute COVID-19. Recombination linked TRBV3-1 (or the pseudogene TRBV3-2) to TRBJ1-1; no D gene can be assigned with confidence. The CDR3 has the sequence CASSQDQRINTEAFF. The DNA reads TGTGCCAGCAGCCAAGATCAGAGGATAAACACTGAAGCTTTCTTT.